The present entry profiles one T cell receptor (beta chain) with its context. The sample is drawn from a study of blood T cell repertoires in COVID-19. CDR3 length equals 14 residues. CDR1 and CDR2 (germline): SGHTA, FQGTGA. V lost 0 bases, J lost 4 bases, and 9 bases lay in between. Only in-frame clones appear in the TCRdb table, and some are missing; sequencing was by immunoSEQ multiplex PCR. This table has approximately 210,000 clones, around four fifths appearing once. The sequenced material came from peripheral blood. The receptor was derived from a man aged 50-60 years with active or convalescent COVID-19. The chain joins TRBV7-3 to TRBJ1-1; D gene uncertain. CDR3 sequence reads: CASSLTGSGTEAFF. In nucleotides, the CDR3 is TGTGCCAGCAGCTTAACAGGTAGCGGCACTGAAGCTTTCTTT.